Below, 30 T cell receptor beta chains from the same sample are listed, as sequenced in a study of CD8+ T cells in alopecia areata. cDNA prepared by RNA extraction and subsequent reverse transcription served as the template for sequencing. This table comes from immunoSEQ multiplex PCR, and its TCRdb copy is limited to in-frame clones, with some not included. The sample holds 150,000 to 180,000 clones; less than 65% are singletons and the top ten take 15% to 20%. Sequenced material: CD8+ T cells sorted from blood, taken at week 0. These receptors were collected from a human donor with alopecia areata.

The CDR3 DNA follows: TGCAGCGTTGAGGGCAGGGGGATCGGGGTCAGTACGCAGTATTTT. Translating gives CSVEGRGIGVSTQYF. V usage is TRBV29-1 and J usage is TRBJ2-3; 7 positions match TRBD1. The ends lost 3 bases at V and 8 bases at J; junction bases unmatched: 14. Germline V gives CDR1 SQVTM, CDR2 ANQGSEA. This CDR3 is built from 15 residues.

This CDR3 reads CAISGGPTTDTQYF. The CDR3 coding sequence is TGTGCCATCAGCGGGGGGCCGACGACAGATACGCAGTATTTT. The gene calls are TRBV27 and TRBJ2-3; the match to TRBD2 covers 9 bases. J lost 3 bases, V lost 10 bases, and 8 bases had no gene match. Germline values: CDR1 MNHEY, CDR2 SMNVEV (reference sequence). The CDR3 is 14 amino acids.

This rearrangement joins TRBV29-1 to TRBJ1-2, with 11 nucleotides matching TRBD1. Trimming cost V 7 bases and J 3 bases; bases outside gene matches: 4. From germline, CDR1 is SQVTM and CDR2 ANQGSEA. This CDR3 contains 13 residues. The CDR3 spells CSAGQGADYGYTF. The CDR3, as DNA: TGCAGCGCCGGACAGGGGGCAGACTATGGCTACACCTTC.

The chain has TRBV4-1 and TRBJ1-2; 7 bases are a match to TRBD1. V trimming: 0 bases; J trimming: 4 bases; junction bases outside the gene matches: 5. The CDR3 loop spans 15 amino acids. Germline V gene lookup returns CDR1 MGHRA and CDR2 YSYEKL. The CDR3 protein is CASSQEGQTAYGYTF. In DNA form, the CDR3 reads TGCGCCAGCAGCCAAGAGGGACAGACCGCCTATGGCTACACCTTC.

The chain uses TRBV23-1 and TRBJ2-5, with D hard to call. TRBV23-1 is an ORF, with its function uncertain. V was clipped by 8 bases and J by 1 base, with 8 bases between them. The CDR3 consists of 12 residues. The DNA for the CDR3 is TGCGCCAGCTTGAGGAGCCAAGAGACCCAGTACTTC. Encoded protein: CASLRSQETQYF.

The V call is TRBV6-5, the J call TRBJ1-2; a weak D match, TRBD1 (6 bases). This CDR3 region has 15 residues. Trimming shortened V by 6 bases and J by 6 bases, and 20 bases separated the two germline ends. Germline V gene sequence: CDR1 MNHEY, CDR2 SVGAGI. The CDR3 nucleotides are TGTGCCAGCAGGATACAGGGTCTGTCCGGGAATGGCTACACCTTC. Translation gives CASRIQGLSGNGYTF.

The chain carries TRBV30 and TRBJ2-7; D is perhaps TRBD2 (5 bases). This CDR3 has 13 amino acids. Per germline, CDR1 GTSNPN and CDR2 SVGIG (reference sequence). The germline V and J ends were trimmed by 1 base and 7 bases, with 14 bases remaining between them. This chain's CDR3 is CAWSASKVLEQYF. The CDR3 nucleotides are TGTGCCTGGAGTGCTAGCAAAGTCCTGGAGCAGTACTTC.

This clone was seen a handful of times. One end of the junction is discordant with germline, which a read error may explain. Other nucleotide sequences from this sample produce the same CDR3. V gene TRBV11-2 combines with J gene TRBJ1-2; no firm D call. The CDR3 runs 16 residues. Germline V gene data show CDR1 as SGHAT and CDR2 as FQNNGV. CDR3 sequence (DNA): TGCGCCAGCAGCCAAGTTTCGCTAGCCACAGACTATGGCTACACCTTC. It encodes CASSQVSLATDYGYTF.

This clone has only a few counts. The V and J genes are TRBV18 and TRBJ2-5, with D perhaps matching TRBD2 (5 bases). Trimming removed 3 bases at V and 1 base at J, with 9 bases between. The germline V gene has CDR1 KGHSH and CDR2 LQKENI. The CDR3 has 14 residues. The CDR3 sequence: CASSPLGVQETQYF. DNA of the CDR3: TGTGCCAGCTCACCCCTCGGGGTCCAAGAGACCCAGTACTTC. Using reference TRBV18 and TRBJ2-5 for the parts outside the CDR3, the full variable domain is NAGVMQNPRHLVRRRGQEARLRCSPMKGHSHVYWYRQLPEEGLKFMVYLQKENIIDESGMPKERFSAEFPKEGPSILRIQQVVRGDSAAYFCASSPLGVQETQYFGPGTRLLVL.

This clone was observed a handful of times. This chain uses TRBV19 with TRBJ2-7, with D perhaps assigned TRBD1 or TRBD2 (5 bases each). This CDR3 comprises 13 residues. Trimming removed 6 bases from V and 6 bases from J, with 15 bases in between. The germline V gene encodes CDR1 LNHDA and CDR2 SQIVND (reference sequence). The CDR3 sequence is CASSPSAGAEQYF. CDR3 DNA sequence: TGTGCCAGTAGCCCCTCAGCCGGGGCCGAGCAGTACTTC.

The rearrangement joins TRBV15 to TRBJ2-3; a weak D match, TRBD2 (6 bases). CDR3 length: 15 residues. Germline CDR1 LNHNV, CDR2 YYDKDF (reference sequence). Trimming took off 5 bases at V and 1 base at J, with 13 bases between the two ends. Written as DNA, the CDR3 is TGTGCCACCAGCTCGGAGGGGCTGGGCACAGATACGCAGTATTTT. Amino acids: CATSSEGLGTDTQYF.

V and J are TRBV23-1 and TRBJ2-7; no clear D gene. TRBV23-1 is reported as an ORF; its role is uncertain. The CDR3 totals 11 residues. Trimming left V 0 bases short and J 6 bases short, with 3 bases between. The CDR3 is CASSQSGEQYF. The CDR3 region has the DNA TGCGCCAGCAGTCAATCTGGCGAGCAGTACTTC.

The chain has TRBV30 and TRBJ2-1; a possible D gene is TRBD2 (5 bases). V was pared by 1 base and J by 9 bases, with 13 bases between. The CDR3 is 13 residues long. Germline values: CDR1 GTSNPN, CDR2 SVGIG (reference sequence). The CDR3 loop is CAWSATSGSEQFF. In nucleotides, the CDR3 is TGTGCCTGGAGTGCCACCTCGGGGAGTGAGCAGTTCTTC.

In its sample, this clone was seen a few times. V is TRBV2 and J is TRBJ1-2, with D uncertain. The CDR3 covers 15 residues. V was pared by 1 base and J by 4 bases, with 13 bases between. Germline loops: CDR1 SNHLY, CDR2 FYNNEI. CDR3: CASSEGGGALYGYTF. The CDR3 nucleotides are TGTGCCAGCAGTGAAGGTGGAGGTGCTCTCTATGGCTACACCTTC.

The CDR3 here is CASSQEGEGQGLGYTF. The CDR3 DNA reads as TGCGCCAGCAGCCAAGAAGGGGAAGGACAGGGGCTAGGCTACACCTTC. The chain links TRBV4-1 to TRBJ1-2; 9 bases match TRBD1. This CDR3 is 16 amino acids long. The trim removed 0 bases at V and 8 bases at J, leaving 10 bases unmatched. Per germline, CDR1 MGHRA and CDR2 YSYEKL.

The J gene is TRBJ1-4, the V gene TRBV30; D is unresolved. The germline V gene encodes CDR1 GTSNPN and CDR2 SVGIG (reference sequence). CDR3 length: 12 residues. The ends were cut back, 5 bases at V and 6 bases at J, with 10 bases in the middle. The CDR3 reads CAWGGLDEKLFF. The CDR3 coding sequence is TGTGCCTGGGGAGGTCTCGATGAAAAACTGTTTTTT.

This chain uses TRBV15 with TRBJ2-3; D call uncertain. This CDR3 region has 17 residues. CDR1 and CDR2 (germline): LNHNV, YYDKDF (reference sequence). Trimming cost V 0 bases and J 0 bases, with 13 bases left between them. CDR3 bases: TGTGCCACCAGCAGAGACTCGGCAGCGCGAAGCACAGATACGCAGTATTTT. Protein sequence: CATSRDSAARSTDTQYF.

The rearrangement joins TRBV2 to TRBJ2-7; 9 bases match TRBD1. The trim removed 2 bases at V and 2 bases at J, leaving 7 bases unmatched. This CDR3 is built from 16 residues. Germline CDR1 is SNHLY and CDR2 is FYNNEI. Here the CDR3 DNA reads TGTGCCAGCAGTGAAAGCCTGGGGACAGGGACCTACGAGCAGTACTTC. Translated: CASSESLGTGTYEQYF.

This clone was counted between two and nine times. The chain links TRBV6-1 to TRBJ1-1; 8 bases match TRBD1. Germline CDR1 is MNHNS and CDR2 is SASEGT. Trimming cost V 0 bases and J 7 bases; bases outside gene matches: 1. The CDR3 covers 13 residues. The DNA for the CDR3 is TGTGCCAGCAGTGAAGCTGACAGGGGTGAAGCTTTCTTT. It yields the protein CASSEADRGEAFF.

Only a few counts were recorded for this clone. CDR3 sequence (DNA): TGTGCCAGTACCACCCTTGGTACGGATTCCGTCTTTTCATACACCTTC. The encoded protein is CASTTLGTDSVFSYTF. This rearrangement joins TRBV19 to TRBJ1-2; D is ambiguous. CDR3 length: 16 amino acids. Germline assignment: CDR1 LNHDA and CDR2 SQIVND (reference sequence). The germline V and J ends were trimmed by 7 bases and 11 bases, with 29 bases remaining between them. The full variable domain, completed using reference TRBV19 and TRBJ1-2, is DGGITQSPKYLFRKEGQNVTLSCEQNLNHDAMYWYRQDPGQGLRLIYYSQIVNDFQKGDIAEGYSVSREKKESFPLTVTSAQKNPTAFYLCASTTLGTDSVFSYTFGSGTRLTVV.

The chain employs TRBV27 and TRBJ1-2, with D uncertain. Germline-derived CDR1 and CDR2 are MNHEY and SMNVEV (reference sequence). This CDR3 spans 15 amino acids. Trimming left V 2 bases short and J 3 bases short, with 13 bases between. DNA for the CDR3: TGTGCCAGCAGTTTAAACCCCCAGCCGTACTATGGCTACACCTTC. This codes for CASSLNPQPYYGYTF.

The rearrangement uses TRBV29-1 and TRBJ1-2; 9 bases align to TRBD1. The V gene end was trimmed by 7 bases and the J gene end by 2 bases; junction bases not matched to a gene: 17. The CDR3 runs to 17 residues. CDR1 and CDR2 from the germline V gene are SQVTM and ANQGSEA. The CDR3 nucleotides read TGCAGCGCCTCTGGTGATAGACACGGGACAGGGAACTATGGCTACACCTTC. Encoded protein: CSASGDRHGTGNYGYTF.

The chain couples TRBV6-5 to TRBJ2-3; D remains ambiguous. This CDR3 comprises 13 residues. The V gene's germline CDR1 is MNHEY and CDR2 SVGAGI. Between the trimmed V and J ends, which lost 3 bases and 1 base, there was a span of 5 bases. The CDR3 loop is CASSYQGTDTQYF. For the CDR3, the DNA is TGTGCCAGCAGTTATCAGGGCACAGATACGCAGTATTTT.

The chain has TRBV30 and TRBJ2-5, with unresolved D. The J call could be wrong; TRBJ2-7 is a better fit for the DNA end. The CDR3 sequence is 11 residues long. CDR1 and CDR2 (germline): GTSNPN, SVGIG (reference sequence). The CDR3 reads CAWRVGYEQYF. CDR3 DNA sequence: TGTGCCTGGCGAGTGGGCTACGAGCAGTACTTC.

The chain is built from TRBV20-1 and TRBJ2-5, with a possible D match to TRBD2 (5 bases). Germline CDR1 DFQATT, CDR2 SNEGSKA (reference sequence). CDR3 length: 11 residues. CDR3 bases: TGCGGGTGGGGAGCTTCGGAGACCCAGTACTTC. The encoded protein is CGWGASETQYF.

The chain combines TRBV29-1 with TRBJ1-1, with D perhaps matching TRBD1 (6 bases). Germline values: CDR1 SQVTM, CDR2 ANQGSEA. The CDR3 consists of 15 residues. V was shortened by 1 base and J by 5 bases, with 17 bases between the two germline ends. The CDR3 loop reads CSVEGTGTSETEAFF. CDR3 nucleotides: TGCAGCGTTGAAGGCACCGGGACATCCGAAACTGAAGCTTTCTTT. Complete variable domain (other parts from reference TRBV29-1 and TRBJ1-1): SAVISQKPSRDICQRGTSLTIQCQVDSQVTMMFWYRQQPGQSLTLIATANQGSEATYESGFVIDKFPISRPNLTFSTLTVSNMSPEDSSIYLCSVEGTGTSETEAFFGQGTRLTVV.

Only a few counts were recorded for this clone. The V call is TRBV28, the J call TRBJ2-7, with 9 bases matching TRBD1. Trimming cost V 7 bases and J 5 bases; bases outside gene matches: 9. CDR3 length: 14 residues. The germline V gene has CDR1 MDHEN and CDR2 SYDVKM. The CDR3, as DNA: TGTGCCAGCACCCTTACCGGGACAGGGAACGAGCAGTACTTC. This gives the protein CASTLTGTGNEQYF.

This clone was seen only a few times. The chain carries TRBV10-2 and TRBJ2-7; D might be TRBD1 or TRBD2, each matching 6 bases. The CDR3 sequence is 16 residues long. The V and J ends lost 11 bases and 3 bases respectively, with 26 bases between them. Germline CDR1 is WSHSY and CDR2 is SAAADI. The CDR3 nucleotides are TGCGCCTCCAGCAACTTTACCGGGGGCCTAGACTACGAGCAGTACTTC. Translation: CASSNFTGGLDYEQYF.

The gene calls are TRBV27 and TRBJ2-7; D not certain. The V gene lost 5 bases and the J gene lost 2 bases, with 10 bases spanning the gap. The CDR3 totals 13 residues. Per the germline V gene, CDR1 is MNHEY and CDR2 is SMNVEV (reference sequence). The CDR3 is CASSPKRTYEQYF. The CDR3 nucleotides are TGTGCCAGCAGTCCAAAGCGAACCTACGAGCAGTACTTC.

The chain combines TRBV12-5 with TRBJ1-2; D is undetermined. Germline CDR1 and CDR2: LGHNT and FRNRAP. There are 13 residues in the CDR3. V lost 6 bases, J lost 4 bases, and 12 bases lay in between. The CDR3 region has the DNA TGTGCTAGTGGAGAACTACAGCCCTATGGCTACACCTTC. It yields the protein CASGELQPYGYTF. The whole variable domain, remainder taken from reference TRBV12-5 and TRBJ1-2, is DARVTQTPRHKVTEMGQEVTMRCQPILGHNTVFWYRQTMMQGLELLAYFRNRAPLDDSGMPKDRFSAEMPDATLATLKIQPSEPRDSAVYFCASGELQPYGYTFGSGTRLTVV.